The sequence of this T cell receptor (beta chain) was determined in a study of identical twins. The CDR3 contains 12 residues. Germline V gene data show CDR1 as SGHTA and CDR2 as FQGNSA. Trimming stripped 2 bases from V and 8 bases from J, with 6 bases between. TCRdb re-called the 5' RACE reads through MiXCR, storing one row per CDR3 protein. The sample consists of around 450,000 distinct CDR3 sequences, about 14% of them appearing once. These same records also appear under a second study, on yellow fever vaccine responses in identical twins.

The clonotype originates from a woman aged 18 to 35 in good health. The sequenced material came from CD4+ T cells sorted from blood. This chain joins TRBV7-2 and TRBJ1-4; D uncertain. The CDR3: CASSLHAEKLFF. CDR3 coding DNA: TGTGCCAGCAGCTTACACGCGGAAAAACTGTTTTTT.